Presented here are 27 T cell receptor beta chains from one specimen sequenced in a study of cytomegalovirus exposure and HLA in healthy donors. TCRdb's table, derived via immunoSEQ multiplex PCR, lists solely in-frame clones and lacks some. This table has 150,000 or so clones, 75% to 90% appearing once. What was sequenced was PBMCs. These receptors were collected from a woman aged 18-35 years in good health and CMV-seropositive.

This clone was observed a handful of times. This rearrangement joins TRBV28 to TRBJ1-2; D possibly corresponds to TRBD1 (6 bases). V lost 5 bases, J lost 0 bases, and 16 bases lay in between. Germline V gene sequence: CDR1 MDHEN, CDR2 SYDVKM. CDR3 length: 16 amino acids. CDR3 amino acids: CASSRRTARANYGYTF. CDR3 bases: TGTGCCAGCAGTCGAAGGACAGCCAGAGCTAACTATGGCTACACCTTC.

This clone came up once. The chain uses TRBV2 and TRBJ1-4, with a possible D match to TRBD1 (5 bases). The CDR3 has 16 residues. Germline lookup yields CDR1 SNHLY and CDR2 FYNNEI. Between the trimmed V and J ends, which lost 6 bases and 3 bases, there was a span of 17 bases. The CDR3 reads CASRTPRGTANEKLFF. The CDR3 DNA sequence: TGTGCCAGCAGAACCCCCCGGGGGACGGCTAATGAAAAACTGTTTTTT.

The chain recombines TRBV7-8 with TRBJ2-5; D is possibly TRBD1 (6 bases). Looked up from germline, CDR1 is SGHVS and CDR2 is FQNEAQ. Between the trimmed V and J ends, which lost 3 bases and 3 bases, there was a span of 11 bases. The CDR3 runs 14 residues. In DNA, the CDR3 is TGTGCCAGCAGCTTTTCGGACAGAAAAGAGACCCAGTACTTC. It codes for CASSFSDRKETQYF.

The chain employs TRBV11-3 and TRBJ2-3; TRBD2 is a possible D gene (5 bases). Germline V gene lookup returns CDR1 SGHNT and CDR2 YENEEA. The CDR3 totals 15 residues. V gave up 0 bases and J gave up 1 base, with 8 bases separating them. The CDR3 nucleotides read TGTGCCAGCAGCTTAGAGGTCGGGGGCACAGATACGCAGTATTTT. Protein sequence: CASSLEVGGTDTQYF. Using reference TRBV11-3 and TRBJ2-3 for the parts outside the CDR3, the full variable domain is EAGVVQSPRYKIIEKKQPVAFWCNPISGHNTLYWYLQNLGQGPELLIRYENEEAVDDSQLPKDRFSAERLKGVDSTLKIQPAELGDSAVYLCASSLEVGGTDTQYFGPGTRLTVL.

For the CDR3, the DNA is TGTGCCAGCAGCTTGGGGAGTCTACATAATGAAAAACTGTTTTTT. Its protein is CASSLGSLHNEKLFF. The chain has TRBV7-9 and TRBJ1-4; D unclear. V was pared by 3 bases and J by 4 bases, with 12 bases between. CDR1 is SEHNR, CDR2 FQNEAQ, per germline (reference sequence). The CDR3 is 15 amino acids. Together with reference TRBV7-9 and TRBJ1-4, the CDR3 gives the full variable domain: DTGVSQNPRHKITKRGQNVTFRCDPISEHNRLYWYRQTLGQGPEFLTYFQNEAQLEKSRLLSDRFSAERPKGSFSTLEIQRTEQGDSAMYLCASSLGSLHNEKLFFGSGTQLSVL.

The chain joins TRBV7-2 to TRBJ2-2; weak D call: TRBD1 (5 bases). V was shortened by 2 bases and J by 7 bases, with 14 bases between the two germline ends. CDR1 and CDR2 from the germline V gene are SGHTA and FQGNSA. CDR3 size: 15 residues. The CDR3 region has the DNA TGTGCCAGCAGCTTATTGGCTCCAGGGATCGGGGAGCTGTTTTTT. It encodes CASSLLAPGIGELFF.

This chain links TRBV7-6 with TRBJ2-7, with 7 bases matching TRBD1. The CDR3 runs 15 residues. V shed 5 bases, J shed 5 bases, and the junction held 12 bases outside the gene matches. Germline V gene data show CDR1 as SGHVS and CDR2 as FNYEAQ. The CDR3, as DNA: TGTGCCAGCAGCGCCCGGCCGCTGACAGGGAACGAGCAGTACTTC. The encoded protein is CASSARPLTGNEQYF.

V gene TRBV9 combines with J gene TRBJ2-3, with a possible D match to TRBD2 (5 bases). Germline V gene sequence: CDR1 SGDLS, CDR2 YYNGEE. V lost 4 bases, J lost 3 bases, and 15 bases lay in between. The CDR3 has 15 residues. CDR3 nucleotides: TGTGCCAGCAGCTCAGAGGGTTCTAGGACAGATACGCAGTATTTT. This gives the protein CASSSEGSRTDTQYF.

The chain has TRBV27 and TRBJ1-4, with a weak D call TRBD1 (6 bases). Germline values: CDR1 MNHEY, CDR2 SMNVEV (reference sequence). Trimming cost V 3 bases and J 6 bases, with 14 bases left between them. This CDR3 is 15 amino acids long. CDR3 sequence (DNA): TGTGCCAGCAGTTTGGGGACCAGGGGCCATGAAAAACTGTTTTTT. It codes for CASSLGTRGHEKLFF.

The chain joins TRBV14 to TRBJ2-7; 7 bases match TRBD1. Trimming removed 6 bases from V and 2 bases from J; junction bases left unmatched: 10. Germline V CDR1 and CDR2: SGHDN, FVKESK. The CDR3 has 15 amino acids. The CDR3 region has the DNA TGTGCCAGCAGTAAAGGGGGCGCGGGTACCTACGAGCAGTACTTC. Encoded protein: CASSKGGAGTYEQYF.

This clone was detected once. V is TRBV5-6 and J is TRBJ1-3; 8 bases match TRBD1. The CDR3 totals 17 residues. Losses at the gene ends were 2 bases for V and 1 base for J; bases not matched to a gene: 8. CDR1 SGHDT and CDR2 YYEEEE come from the germline V gene. This CDR3 is CASSLTGQGRSGNTIYF. As DNA, the CDR3 is TGTGCCAGCAGCTTAACCGGACAGGGCAGATCTGGAAACACCATATATTTT.

The rearrangement joins TRBV28 to TRBJ1-1; 8 nucleotides align to TRBD1. The CDR3 covers 18 residues. Germline V gene data show CDR1 as MDHEN and CDR2 as SYDVKM. V was clipped by 3 bases and J by 0 bases; unmatched bases: 12. The CDR3 reads CASSFQDRAISMNTEAFF. CDR3 sequence (DNA): TGTGCCAGCAGTTTCCAGGACAGGGCGATCTCCATGAACACTGAAGCTTTCTTT.

In regard to this clone: The same CDR3 is also encoded by other DNA sequences in this sample. This chain connects TRBV5-1 to TRBJ2-3, with 12 bases matching TRBD2. CDR1 SGHRS and CDR2 YFSETQ come from the germline V gene. The ends lost 2 bases at V and 1 base at J; junction bases unmatched: 2. CDR3 length: 16 amino acids. The CDR3 region has the DNA TGCGCCAGCAGCTTACGACTAGCGGGGGGCACAGATACGCAGTATTTT. Amino acids: CASSLRLAGGTDTQYF.

The chain recombines TRBV7-7 with TRBJ1-1, with D uncertain. The V gene's germline CDR1 is SSHAT and CDR2 FNYEAQ (reference sequence). The ends were cut back, 4 bases at V and 2 bases at J, with 17 bases in the middle. The CDR3 is 16 residues long. CDR3 residues: CASSYSYTVPNTEAFF. Written as DNA, the CDR3 is TGTGCCAGCAGCTACAGCTATACTGTACCAAACACTGAAGCTTTCTTT.

The chain couples TRBV2 to TRBJ2-3; possibly TRBD1 for D (5 bases). The CDR3 consists of 15 residues. The ends were cut back, 1 base at V and 0 bases at J, with 8 bases in the middle. The germline gives CDR1 SNHLY, CDR2 FYNNEI. The CDR3 DNA reads TGTGCCAGCAGTGAAGGACAGTTTAGCACAGATACGCAGTATTTT. Protein: CASSEGQFSTDTQYF.

The V call is TRBV27, the J call TRBJ1-2, with a tentative D call TRBD1 (6 bases). This CDR3 has 13 amino acids. Trimming left V 4 bases short and J 6 bases short, with 12 bases between. CDR1 MNHEY and CDR2 SMNVEV come from the germline V gene (reference sequence). Here the CDR3 reads CASSWIRGNGYTF. Here the CDR3 DNA reads TGTGCCAGCAGTTGGATAAGGGGGAATGGCTACACCTTC.

The rearrangement links TRBV18 to TRBJ2-2; 7 positions agree with TRBD2. CDR3 size: 14 residues. V shed 5 bases and J 5 bases; nucleotides not matched to a gene: 5. Germline values: CDR1 KGHSH, CDR2 LQKENI. CDR3 nucleotide sequence: TGTGCCAGCTCAAGGCTAGCGGCTACCGGGGAGCTGTTTTTT. Translating it yields CASSRLAATGELFF.

The chain recombines TRBV28 with TRBJ1-2, with D perhaps matching TRBD1 (5 bases). With 5 bases removed from V and 4 bases from J, the gap between germline ends came to 11 bases. The CDR3 runs to 13 residues. Per the germline V gene, CDR1 is MDHEN and CDR2 is SYDVKM. The CDR3 sequence is CASSGAGPYGYTF. Written as DNA, the CDR3 is TGTGCCAGCAGTGGGGCAGGTCCCTATGGCTACACCTTC.

This clone was recorded once. The chain recombines TRBV5-8 with TRBJ1-3; D is ambiguous. V lost 1 base and J 1 base, leaving 12 bases between the germline ends. The CDR3 sequence is 16 residues long. The V gene's germline CDR1 is SGHTS and CDR2 YDEGEE. The CDR3 here is CASSLRPGSSGNTIYF. Here the CDR3 DNA reads TGTGCCAGCAGCTTGCGACCCGGGAGTTCTGGAAACACCATATATTTT.

About this clone itself: The junction departs from the called germline gene at one end, perhaps through a read error. Other DNA sequences in this specimen translate into the identical CDR3. The chain links TRBV4-1 to TRBJ1-1; D is possibly TRBD1 (5 bases). The CDR3 covers 15 residues. CDR1 is MGHRA, CDR2 YSYEKL, per germline. The CDR3 bases are TGCGCCAGTAGCCCAGGTGGGAGGGGCCACACTGAAGCTTTCTTT. This gives the protein CASSPGGRGHTEAFF.

J is TRBJ2-1 and V is TRBV28, with 7 bases lining up with TRBD1. The CDR3 is made up of 17 amino acids. CDR1 and CDR2 from the germline V gene are MDHEN and SYDVKM. Trimming cost V 1 base and J 7 bases; bases outside gene matches: 13. CDR3: CASSLLGRGKARNEQFF. As DNA, the CDR3 is TGTGCCAGCAGTTTATTGGGCAGGGGGAAAGCAAGGAATGAGCAGTTCTTC.

The gene calls are TRBV28 and TRBJ2-6; tentatively, D is TRBD1 (7 bases). Germline CDR1 reads MDHEN; CDR2 reads SYDVKM. V lost 2 bases, J lost 0 bases, and 14 bases lay in between. The CDR3 has 18 amino acids. The CDR3 region has the DNA TGTGCCAGCAGTTTAAGTGGGACAGCGGGCTCTGGGGCCAACGTCCTGACTTTC. It encodes CASSLSGTAGSGANVLTF.

V gene TRBV28 combines with J gene TRBJ2-3, with a weak D call TRBD1 (6 bases). V gave up 7 bases and J gave up 3 bases, with 14 bases separating them. This CDR3 is built from 14 residues. Germline lookup yields CDR1 MDHEN and CDR2 SYDVKM. The CDR3 here is CASMRAGDTDTQYF. Written as DNA, the CDR3 is TGTGCCAGCATGAGGGCAGGGGATACAGATACGCAGTATTTT.

This clone was recorded once. The chain is built from TRBV11-2 and TRBJ2-7, with D possibly being TRBD2 (5 bases). CDR1 and CDR2 from the germline V gene are SGHAT and FQNNGV. There are 14 residues in the CDR3. V dropped 7 bases and J dropped 7 bases, with 20 bases sitting between them. DNA of the CDR3: TGTGCCAGCACAAGAGGAGGTTTCTCGGGAGAGCAGTACTTC. Its translation: CASTRGGFSGEQYF.

This clone came up once. This chain joins TRBV7-6 and TRBJ1-1, with 7 bases identical to TRBD1. CDR1 is SGHVS and CDR2 is FNYEAQ in the germline V gene. J gave up 5 bases and V 8 bases, and 8 bases lay outside the gene matches. This CDR3 has 13 amino acids. The DNA of the CDR3 is TGTGCCAGCCTCAGGGGGGATAATACTGAAGCTTTCTTT. Amino acids: CASLRGDNTEAFF.

The chain combines TRBV13 with TRBJ2-1; D not resolved. The CDR3 is made up of 13 amino acids. V gave up 4 bases and J gave up 3 bases, with 7 bases separating them. Germline CDR1 reads PRHDT; CDR2 reads FYEKMQ (reference sequence). CDR3 sequence reads: CASSYSRYNEQFF. CDR3 DNA sequence: TGTGCCAGCAGCTACAGCCGCTACAATGAGCAGTTCTTC.

The CDR3 coding sequence is TGTGCAAGTCGCTCGCTCCCCCGGCCCACGGGGGACGACGAGCAGTACTTC. Its protein is CASRSLPRPTGDDEQYF. V usage is TRBV12-2 and J usage is TRBJ2-7; the DNA was not used to check the table's D call, TRBD2. TRBV12-2 is a pseudogene. The CDR3 contains 17 residues.